A selection of T cell receptor beta chains follows, all from one sample in a study of patients and donors after allogeneic stem cell transplantation. A single record per CDR3 protein comes from TCRdb applying MiXCR to the RT-PCR reads. The sample has roughly 960,000 distinct CDR3 sequences; more than 15% are singletons. What was sequenced was blood, either unsorted or a sorted T cell fraction (not recorded which). All receptors derive from a human donor who was either an allogeneic HSCT recipient or a stem cell or donor lymphocyte infusion donor (not recorded which). It is not recorded whose cells these are; they may come from a transplant donor. Both conserved end residues are part of each CDR3. A D gene is named only where the DNA matches it firmly. Only part of the rows carry a size: once, few, many, or a class if the clone is expanded.

clone_size: .
d_call: .
v_call: TRBV24-1
j_call: TRBJ2-1
cdr3_aa: CATMRNDNEQFF
cdr3_nt: TGTGCCACCATGAGGAATGACAATGAGCAGTTCTTC

clone_size: few
d_call: TRBD1
v_call: TRBV12-3/TRBV12-4
j_call: TRBJ1-5
cdr3_aa: CASSTTGGADQPQHF
cdr3_nt: TGTGCCAGCAGTACGACAGGGGGCGCGGATCAGCCCCAGCATTTT

clone_size: .
d_call: .
v_call: TRBV11-2
j_call: TRBJ2-2
cdr3_aa: CASSSRESDTGELFF
cdr3_nt: TGTGCCAGCAGCTCTCGGGAGAGTGACACCGGGGAGCTGTTTTTT

clone_size: .
d_call: .
v_call: TRBV24-1
j_call: TRBJ2-1
cdr3_aa: CATSGGRVGHEQFF
cdr3_nt: TGTGCCACCAGCGGGGGAAGGGTCGGGCATGAGCAGTTCTTC

clone_size: .
d_call: .
v_call: TRBV7-9
j_call: TRBJ2-4
cdr3_aa: CASSLDRQVAKNIQYF
cdr3_nt: TGTGCCAGCAGCTTAGACCGACAGGTTGCCAAAAACATTCAGTACTTC

clone_size: .
d_call: .
v_call: TRBV29-1
j_call: TRBJ2-3
cdr3_aa: CSVQGPSASTDTQYF
cdr3_nt: TGCAGCGTTCAGGGACCTTCGGCTAGCACAGATACGCAGTATTTT

clone_size: .
d_call: TRBD2
v_call: TRBV4-2
j_call: TRBJ2-7
cdr3_aa: CASSQETRTSGRASHEQYF
cdr3_nt: TGTGCCAGCAGCCAAGAAACCCGGACTAGCGGGAGGGCCTCCCACGAGCAGTACTTC

clone_size: few
d_call: TRBD1
v_call: TRBV6-2/TRBV6-3
j_call: TRBJ1-1
cdr3_aa: CASSYSIDSFSTGGANTEAFF
cdr3_nt: TGTGCCAGCAGTTACTCGATCGATTCCTTCAGTACAGGGGGGGCCAACACTGAAGCTTTCTTT

clone_size: few
d_call: .
v_call: TRBV6-2/TRBV6-3
j_call: TRBJ2-7
cdr3_aa: CASSYTVAAPLDEQYF
cdr3_nt: TGTGCCAGCAGCTATACGGTGGCAGCGCCCTTGGACGAGCAGTACTTC

clone_size: .
d_call: TRBD2
v_call: TRBV6-5
j_call: TRBJ2-7
cdr3_aa: CASSYSGGVQDEQYF
cdr3_nt: TGTGCCAGCAGTTACTCGGGAGGGGTCCAGGACGAGCAGTACTTC

clone_size: .
d_call: TRBD2
v_call: TRBV19
j_call: TRBJ2-1
cdr3_aa: CASKRTSGSGEQFF
cdr3_nt: TGTGCCAGTAAGCGGACTAGCGGGAGTGGTGAGCAGTTCTTC

clone_size: few
d_call: .
v_call: TRBV12-3/TRBV12-4
j_call: TRBJ1-5
cdr3_aa: CASSLLQGPQGGAQHF
cdr3_nt: TGTGCCAGCAGTTTACTTCAGGGTCCACAAGGAGGGGCCCAGCATTTT

clone_size: .
d_call: .
v_call: TRBV5-1
j_call: TRBJ2-2
cdr3_aa: CASSPTLSGPSTGELFF
cdr3_nt: TGCGCCAGCAGCCCCACCCTATCGGGACCTTCCACCGGGGAGCTGTTTTTT

clone_size: .
d_call: TRBD1
v_call: TRBV19
j_call: TRBJ1-2
cdr3_aa: CASSIDRGFYGYTF
cdr3_nt: TGTGCCAGTAGTATTGACAGGGGATTCTATGGCTACACCTTC

clone_size: few
d_call: .
v_call: TRBV6-5
j_call: TRBJ2-7
cdr3_aa: CASSYSTLQPYEQYF
cdr3_nt: TGTGCCAGCAGTTACTCAACCCTCCAACCTTACGAGCAGTACTTC

clone_size: .
d_call: .
v_call: TRBV21-1
j_call: TRBJ2-2
cdr3_aa: CASSPLLGQPNTGELFF
cdr3_nt: TGTGCCAGCAGTCCACTCTTGGGACAGCCGAACACCGGGGAGCTGTTTTTT

clone_size: many
d_call: .
v_call: TRBV12-3/TRBV12-4
j_call: TRBJ1-1
cdr3_aa: CASSGGANTEAFF
cdr3_nt: TGTGCCAGCAGTGGGGGTGCGAACACTGAAGCTTTCTTT

clone_size: few
d_call: .
v_call: TRBV16
j_call: TRBJ1-1
cdr3_aa: CASSQVGGSTEAFF
cdr3_nt: TGTGCCAGCAGCCAGGTAGGGGGGAGCACTGAAGCTTTCTTT

clone_size: many
d_call: .
v_call: TRBV12-3/TRBV12-4
j_call: TRBJ2-5
cdr3_aa: CASSFAGKEETQYF
cdr3_nt: TGTGCCAGCAGTTTTGCGGGAAAGGAAGAGACCCAGTACTTC

clone_size: few
d_call: .
v_call: TRBV6-2/TRBV6-3
j_call: TRBJ1-2
cdr3_aa: CASSYPRIPTDKSDYGYTF
cdr3_nt: TGTGCCAGCAGTTACCCCCGGATCCCAACCGACAAGAGTGACTATGGCTACACCTTC

clone_size: .
d_call: TRBD2
v_call: TRBV7-9
j_call: TRBJ2-1
cdr3_aa: CASTRREGYNEQFF
cdr3_nt: TGTGCCAGCACCCGGCGGGAGGGGTACAATGAGCAGTTCTTC

clone_size: .
d_call: .
v_call: TRBV4-1
j_call: TRBJ2-5
cdr3_aa: CASSRYRAPGTQYF
cdr3_nt: TGCGCCAGCAGCCGGTACAGGGCCCCCGGAACCCAGTACTTC

clone_size: once
d_call: .
v_call: TRBV20-1
j_call: TRBJ2-2
cdr3_aa: CSASQGGPRGTGELFF
cdr3_nt: TGCAGTGCTAGTCAAGGGGGACCACGTGGGACCGGGGAGCTGTTTTTT

clone_size: .
d_call: TRBD2
v_call: TRBV4-2
j_call: TRBJ2-2
cdr3_aa: CASRPKREGNTGELFF
cdr3_nt: TGTGCCAGCAGACCGAAGCGGGAGGGCAACACCGGGGAGCTGTTTTTT

clone_size: .
d_call: TRBD1
v_call: TRBV20-1
j_call: TRBJ1-1
cdr3_aa: CSARATDRGRLDTEAFF
cdr3_nt: TGCAGTGCTAGAGCCACGGACAGGGGGCGTTTAGACACTGAAGCTTTCTTT

clone_size: once
d_call: .
v_call: TRBV18
j_call: TRBJ1-1
cdr3_aa: CASSRFRQNTEAFF
cdr3_nt: TGTGCCAGCTCACGTTTCCGCCAGAACACTGAAGCTTTCTTT

clone_size: few
d_call: .
v_call: TRBV20-1
j_call: TRBJ2-1
cdr3_aa: CSARGERSQFF
cdr3_nt: TGCAGTGCTAGAGGGGAACGGTCGCAGTTCTTC

clone_size: many
d_call: TRBD1
v_call: TRBV25-1
j_call: TRBJ2-7
cdr3_aa: CASSESVRGISSYEQYF
cdr3_nt: TGTGCCAGCAGTGAATCGGTCAGGGGGATCAGCTCCTACGAGCAGTACTTC

clone_size: .
d_call: .
v_call: TRBV7-9
j_call: TRBJ2-2
cdr3_aa: CASSPGGRTNTGELFF
cdr3_nt: TGTGCCAGCAGCCCAGGGGGGCGGACGAACACCGGGGAGCTGTTTTTT

clone_size: .
d_call: TRBD2
v_call: TRBV4-2
j_call: TRBJ2-7
cdr3_aa: CASSQEVLAGAYEQYF
cdr3_nt: TGTGCCAGCAGCCAAGAGGTCCTAGCGGGGGCCTACGAGCAGTACTTC

clone_size: few
d_call: .
v_call: TRBV29-1
j_call: TRBJ2-3
cdr3_aa: CSVIQVGDTQYF
cdr3_nt: TGCAGCGTTATACAGGTCGGGGACACGCAGTATTTT

clone_size: few
d_call: .
v_call: TRBV6-5
j_call: TRBJ1-1
cdr3_aa: CASSYGFGGSRTEAFF
cdr3_nt: TGTGCCAGCAGTTATGGGTTCGGGGGGTCGCGGACTGAAGCTTTCTTT

clone_size: .
d_call: .
v_call: TRBV24-1
j_call: TRBJ2-1
cdr3_aa: CATSDSLNEQFF
cdr3_nt: TGTGCCACCAGTGATTCACTCAATGAGCAGTTCTTC

clone_size: .
d_call: TRBD2
v_call: TRBV5-1
j_call: TRBJ2-2
cdr3_aa: CASRGTSGVYGELFF
cdr3_nt: TGCGCCAGCAGAGGGACTAGCGGGGTGTACGGGGAGCTGTTTTTT

clone_size: .
d_call: TRBD1
v_call: TRBV29-1
j_call: TRBJ1-2
cdr3_aa: CSVRQGDGYTF
cdr3_nt: TGCAGCGTGCGACAGGGGGACGGCTACACCTTC

clone_size: .
d_call: .
v_call: TRBV29-1
j_call: TRBJ1-1
cdr3_aa: CSVESDSNTEAFF
cdr3_nt: TGCAGCGTTGAAAGTGACAGCAACACTGAAGCTTTCTTT

clone_size: many
d_call: .
v_call: TRBV12-3/TRBV12-4
j_call: TRBJ1-1
cdr3_aa: CASSRGRGTEAFF
cdr3_nt: TGTGCCAGCAGTAGGGGGAGGGGCACTGAAGCTTTCTTT

clone_size: .
d_call: .
v_call: TRBV6-1
j_call: TRBJ2-2
cdr3_aa: CASRISKGWRELFF
cdr3_nt: TGTGCCAGCAGGATAAGTAAGGGGTGGAGGGAGCTGTTTTTT

clone_size: .
d_call: TRBD2
v_call: TRBV5-1
j_call: TRBJ2-3
cdr3_aa: CASSLGTSGVSDTQYF
cdr3_nt: TGCGCCAGCAGCTTGGGGACTAGCGGAGTTTCTGATACGCAGTATTTT

clone_size: few
d_call: TRBD1
v_call: TRBV5-1
j_call: TRBJ1-1
cdr3_aa: CASSPWTGAPGAFF
cdr3_nt: TGCGCCAGCAGCCCCTGGACAGGGGCCCCTGGAGCTTTCTTT

clone_size: few
d_call: .
v_call: TRBV9
j_call: TRBJ1-1
cdr3_aa: CASSSVGVWGGHNTEAFF
cdr3_nt: TGTGCCAGCAGCTCAGTGGGTGTTTGGGGGGGACACAACACTGAAGCTTTCTTT

clone_size: few
d_call: .
v_call: TRBV12-3/TRBV12-4
j_call: TRBJ1-2
cdr3_aa: CASSLVDLAGYTF
cdr3_nt: TGTGCCAGCAGTTTAGTAGATTTGGCTGGCTACACCTTC

clone_size: .
d_call: TRBD2
v_call: TRBV30
j_call: TRBJ2-1
cdr3_aa: CAWASGRGGGEQFF
cdr3_nt: TGTGCCTGGGCTAGCGGGCGGGGGGGAGGTGAGCAGTTCTTC

clone_size: few
d_call: .
v_call: TRBV24-1
j_call: TRBJ1-5
cdr3_aa: CATSDRRINQPQHF
cdr3_nt: TGTGCCACCAGTGATAGGAGGATCAATCAGCCCCAGCATTTT

clone_size: .
d_call: .
v_call: TRBV7-9
j_call: TRBJ1-1
cdr3_aa: CASSEEMHTEAFF
cdr3_nt: TGTGCCAGCAGCGAAGAGATGCACACTGAAGCTTTCTTT

clone_size: few
d_call: .
v_call: TRBV12-3/TRBV12-4
j_call: TRBJ2-7
cdr3_aa: CASNRQGAYEQYF
cdr3_nt: TGTGCCAGCAACCGCCAGGGAGCCTACGAGCAGTACTTC

clone_size: .
d_call: TRBD1
v_call: TRBV7-8
j_call: TRBJ1-5
cdr3_aa: CASSSLGQVPNQPQHF
cdr3_nt: TGTGCCAGCAGCTCTCTGGGACAGGTCCCTAATCAGCCCCAGCATTTT

clone_size: few
d_call: TRBD2
v_call: TRBV4-1
j_call: TRBJ2-3
cdr3_aa: CASSQATSGVSTDTQYF
cdr3_nt: TGCGCCAGCAGCCAAGCTACTAGCGGGGTTAGCACAGATACGCAGTATTTT

clone_size: few
d_call: .
v_call: TRBV7-6
j_call: TRBJ1-6
cdr3_aa: CASSLMWVAYNSPLHF
cdr3_nt: TGTGCCAGCAGCTTGATGTGGGTGGCCTATAATTCACCCCTCCACTTT

clone_size: few
d_call: .
v_call: TRBV20-1
j_call: TRBJ1-1
cdr3_aa: CSARGVGNTEAFF
cdr3_nt: TGCAGTGCTAGGGGCGTCGGGAACACTGAAGCTTTCTTT

clone_size: few
d_call: TRBD2
v_call: TRBV5-1
j_call: TRBJ2-2
cdr3_aa: CASINGLGGSSGGELFF
cdr3_nt: TGCGCCAGCATCAACGGCTTAGGCGGGAGTAGTGGCGGGGAGCTGTTTTTT

clone_size: .
d_call: TRBD1
v_call: TRBV5-1
j_call: TRBJ1-4
cdr3_aa: CASSPGDSNEKLFF
cdr3_nt: TGCGCCAGCAGCCCCGGGGACAGTAATGAAAAACTGTTTTTT

clone_size: .
d_call: .
v_call: TRBV5-1
j_call: TRBJ2-7
cdr3_aa: CASSLIGQSAYEQYF
cdr3_nt: TGCGCCAGCAGCTTAATAGGACAGAGCGCCTACGAGCAGTACTTC

clone_size: few
d_call: .
v_call: TRBV12-3/TRBV12-4
j_call: TRBJ1-1
cdr3_aa: CASSWEGGRSTEAFF
cdr3_nt: TGTGCCAGCAGCTGGGAGGGGGGGCGGTCCACTGAAGCTTTCTTT

clone_size: .
d_call: TRBD1
v_call: TRBV4-2
j_call: TRBJ2-1
cdr3_aa: CASSQLDRNRYNEQFF
cdr3_nt: TGTGCCAGCAGCCAACTGGACAGGAATCGTTACAATGAGCAGTTCTTC

clone_size: once
d_call: .
v_call: TRBV7-6
j_call: TRBJ2-3
cdr3_aa: CASSSAWDTDTQYF
cdr3_nt: TGTGCCAGCAGCTCGGCGTGGGACACAGATACGCAGTATTTT

clone_size: .
d_call: TRBD1
v_call: TRBV12-3/TRBV12-4
j_call: TRBJ1-2
cdr3_aa: CASSLTGVRGYTF
cdr3_nt: TGTGCCAGCAGTTTGACAGGGGTCCGGGGCTACACCTTC

clone_size: .
d_call: .
v_call: TRBV4-3
j_call: TRBJ2-3
cdr3_aa: CASSQAEKGRTDTQYF
cdr3_nt: TGCGCCAGCAGCCAAGCGGAGAAGGGACGCACAGATACGCAGTATTTT

clone_size: .
d_call: .
v_call: TRBV4-1
j_call: TRBJ2-2
cdr3_aa: CASSQDESQGWAGELFF
cdr3_nt: TGCGCCAGCAGCCAAGATGAGTCACAGGGATGGGCCGGGGAGCTGTTTTTT

clone_size: .
d_call: .
v_call: TRBV20-1
j_call: TRBJ2-1
cdr3_aa: CSAWDRRLYNEQFF
cdr3_nt: TGCAGTGCGTGGGACCGACGACTCTACAATGAGCAGTTCTTC